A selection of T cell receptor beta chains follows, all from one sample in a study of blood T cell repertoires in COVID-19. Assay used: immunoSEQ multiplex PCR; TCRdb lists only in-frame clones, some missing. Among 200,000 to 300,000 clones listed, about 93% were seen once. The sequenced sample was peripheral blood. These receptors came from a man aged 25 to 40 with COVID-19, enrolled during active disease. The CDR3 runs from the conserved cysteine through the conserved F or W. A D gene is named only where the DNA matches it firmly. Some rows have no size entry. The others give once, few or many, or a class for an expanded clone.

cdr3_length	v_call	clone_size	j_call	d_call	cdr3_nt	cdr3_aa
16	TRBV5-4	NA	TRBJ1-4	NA	TGTGCCAGCAGCCTGGGGAGGGCCTCAACTAATGAAAAACTGTTTTTT	CASSLGRASTNEKLFF
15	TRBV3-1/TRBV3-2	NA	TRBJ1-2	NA	TGTGCCAGCAGCCAAGATAGGACAGCATTATATGGCTACACCTTC	CASSQDRTALYGYTF
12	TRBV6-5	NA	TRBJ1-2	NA	TGTGCCAGCTCTAGGGAGAACTATGGCTACACCTTC	CASSRENYGYTF
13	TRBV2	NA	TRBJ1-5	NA	TGTGCCAGCACAGGGACACGGAATCAGCCCCAGCATTTT	CASTGTRNQPQHF
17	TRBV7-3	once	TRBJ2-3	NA	TGTGCCAGCAGCCCGGACCAAGAGGGGGGGCCAACAGATACGCAGTATTTT	CASSPDQEGGPTDTQYF
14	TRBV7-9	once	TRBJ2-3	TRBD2	TGTGCCAGCATAGGCGGGGGGGCATACGATACGCAGTATTTT	CASIGGGAYDTQYF
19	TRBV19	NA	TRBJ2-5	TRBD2	TGTGCCAGTAGTCCAAGGCAGACTAGCGGGGGTTTTCTTAGAGAGACCCAGTACTTC	CASSPRQTSGGFLRETQYF
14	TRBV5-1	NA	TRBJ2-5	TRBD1	TGCGCCAGCAGGCAAGGGACAGGGGGAGAGACCCAGTACTTC	CASRQGTGGETQYF
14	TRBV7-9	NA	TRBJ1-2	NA	TGTGCCAGCAGCTTAGAGTGGCCGGGCTATGGCTACACCTTC	CASSLEWPGYGYTF
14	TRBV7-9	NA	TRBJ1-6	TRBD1	TGTGCCAGCAGGGGGACAGGGGAACGGTCACCCCTCCACTTT	CASRGTGERSPLHF
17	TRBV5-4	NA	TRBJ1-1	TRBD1	TGTGCCAGCAGCTGGACAGGGGGCGCCGCATTGAACACTGAAGCTTTCTTT	CASSWTGGAALNTEAFF
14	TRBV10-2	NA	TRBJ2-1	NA	TGCGCCAGCAGTAGTGGGAGCTCCTACAATGAGCAGTTCTTC	CASSSGSSYNEQFF
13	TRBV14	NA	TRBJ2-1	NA	TGTGCCAGCAGCCGAACCAGGGTGGGGGAGCAGTTCTTC	CASSRTRVGEQFF
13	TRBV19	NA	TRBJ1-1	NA	TGTGCCAGTACCAGACAGTTGAACACTGAAGCTTTCTTT	CASTRQLNTEAFF
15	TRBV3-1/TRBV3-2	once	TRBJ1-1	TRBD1	TGTGCCAGCAGCCATCACTCAACAGGGGGCACTGAAGCTTTCTTT	CASSHHSTGGTEAFF
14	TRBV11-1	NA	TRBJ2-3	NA	TGTGCCAGCAGCGGGCACAGCCACACAGATACGCAGTATTTT	CASSGHSHTDTQYF
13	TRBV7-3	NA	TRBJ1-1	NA	TGTGCCAGCAGCGCCAGGGCGAACACTGAAGCTTTCTTT	CASSARANTEAFF
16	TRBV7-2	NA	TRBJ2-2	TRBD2	TGTGCCAGCAGCTTAGTAGCGGGGGGCCCCACCGGGGAGCTGTTTTTT	CASSLVAGGPTGELFF
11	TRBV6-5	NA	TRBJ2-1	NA	TGTGCCAGCAGTCGCTACAATGAGCAGTTCTTC	CASSRYNEQFF
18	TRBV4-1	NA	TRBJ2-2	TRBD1	TGCGCCAGCAGCCAAACCGGGACAGGGGGACGGAACACCGGGGAGCTGTTTTTT	CASSQTGTGGRNTGELFF
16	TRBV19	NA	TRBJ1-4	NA	TGTGCCAGTAGTATAAGGGCGGGTCGGTCGGGTGAAAAACTGTTTTTT	CASSIRAGRSGEKLFF
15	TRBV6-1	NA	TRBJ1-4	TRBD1	TGTGCCAGCAGTGAAGCCAGGGACAGGTCTGAAAAACTGTTTTTT	CASSEARDRSEKLFF
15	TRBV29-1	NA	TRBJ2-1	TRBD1	TGCAGCGTTGACGGCAGGGGGTCGAGCTACAATGAGCAGTTCTTC	CSVDGRGSSYNEQFF
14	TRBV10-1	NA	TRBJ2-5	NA	TGCGCCAGCAGTGGCGGGACTGATCAAGAGACCCAGTACTTC	CASSGGTDQETQYF
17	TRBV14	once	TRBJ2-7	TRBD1	TGTGCCAGCAGCCAAGACATATACAGGGGCTACTCCTACGAGCAGTACTTC	CASSQDIYRGYSYEQYF
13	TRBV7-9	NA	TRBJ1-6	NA	TGTGCCAGCAGCTTCACAGGGAATTCACCCCTCCACTTT	CASSFTGNSPLHF
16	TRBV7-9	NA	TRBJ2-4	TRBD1	TGTGCCAGCAGCCCGAGGACAGGGGTGGCCAAAAACATTCAGTACTTC	CASSPRTGVAKNIQYF
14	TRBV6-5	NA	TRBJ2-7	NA	TGTGCCAGCAGTTACCTGCAGGGGCAGAGCGAGCAGTACTTC	CASSYLQGQSEQYF
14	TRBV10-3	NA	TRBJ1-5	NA	TGTGCCATCAGCGTACAGGGAGTTGGGCAGCCCCAGCATTTT	CAISVQGVGQPQHF
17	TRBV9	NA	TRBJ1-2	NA	TGTGCCAGCAGCGTCGAAACTGGGCCTGCTAACGGCTATGGCTACACCTTC	CASSVETGPANGYGYTF
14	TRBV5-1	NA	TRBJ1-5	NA	TGCGCCAGCAGCCCGACGGGGGAGAATCAGCCCCAGCATTTT	CASSPTGENQPQHF
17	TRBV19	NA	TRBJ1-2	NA	TGTGCCAGTAGTATAAGGAAGGGCGGGACCTTTAACTATGGCTACACCTTC	CASSIRKGGTFNYGYTF
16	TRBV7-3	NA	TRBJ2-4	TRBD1	TGTGCCAGCAGCCAGGGGTGGGGGACAGGGGAAAACATTCAGTACTTC	CASSQGWGTGENIQYF
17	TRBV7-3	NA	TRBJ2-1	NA	TGTGCCAGCAGCTCCTTAGAGGGGGAAACCTCCTACAATGAGCAGTTCTTC	CASSSLEGETSYNEQFF
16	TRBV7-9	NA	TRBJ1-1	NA	TGTGCCAGCAGGCCCACCTCCCGACAGTTCGGCTATGAAGCTTTCTTT	CASRPTSRQFGYEAFF
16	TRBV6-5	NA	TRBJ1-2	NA	TGTGCCAGCAGTTACAGGCCCCCGGGGGGCAGCTATGGCTACACCTTC	CASSYRPPGGSYGYTF
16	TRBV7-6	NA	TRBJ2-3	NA	TGTGCCAGCAGCTTCGACCCCGGGGGTCGGAAAGATACGCAGTATTTT	CASSFDPGGRKDTQYF
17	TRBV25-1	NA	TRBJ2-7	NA	TGTGCCAGCAGTGTAGCGATGGGGCAGGGGCCCTCCTACGAGCAGTACTTC	CASSVAMGQGPSYEQYF
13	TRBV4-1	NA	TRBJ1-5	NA	TGCGCCAGCAGCTTTCGCACGGGGGAGCCCCAGCATTTT	CASSFRTGEPQHF
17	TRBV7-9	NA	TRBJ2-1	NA	TGTGCCAGCAGCTTGCCCTATCTGACAGGAGATTACAATGAGCAGTTCTTC	CASSLPYLTGDYNEQFF
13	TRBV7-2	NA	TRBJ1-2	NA	TGTGCCAGCAGCTTATATGGCAACTATGGCTACACCTTC	CASSLYGNYGYTF
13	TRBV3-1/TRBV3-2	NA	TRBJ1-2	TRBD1	TGTGCCAGCAGCCATGACAGGGGGCGAGGCTACACCTTC	CASSHDRGRGYTF
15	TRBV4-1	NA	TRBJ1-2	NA	TGCGCCAGCAGCCAATATGACAGGTCTAACTATGGCTACACCTTC	CASSQYDRSNYGYTF
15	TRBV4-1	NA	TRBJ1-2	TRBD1	TGCGCCAGCAGCCTCCGGACAGGGGTTGACTATGGCTACACCTTC	CASSLRTGVDYGYTF
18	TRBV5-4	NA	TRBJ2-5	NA	TGTGCCAGCAGCTTGGCGGGGAAAATTAACATCCGGGGAGAGACCCAGTACTTC	CASSLAGKINIRGETQYF
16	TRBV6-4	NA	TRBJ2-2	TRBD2	TGTGCCAGCAGCCGGACTAGCGGGGGGAACACCGGGGAGCTGTTTTTT	CASSRTSGGNTGELFF
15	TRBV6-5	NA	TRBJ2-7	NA	TGTGCCAGCAGTTACCGCGGACGGGACTCCTACGAGCAGTACTTC	CASSYRGRDSYEQYF
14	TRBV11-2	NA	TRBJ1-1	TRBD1	TGTGCCAGCAGACTCGGACAGGGAGACACTGAAGCTTTCTTT	CASRLGQGDTEAFF
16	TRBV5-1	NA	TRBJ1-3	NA	TGCGCCAGCAGCTTGTACGGAGATTTCTCTGGAAACACCATATATTTT	CASSLYGDFSGNTIYF
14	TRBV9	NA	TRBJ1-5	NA	TGTGCCAGCAGCGTAGGACAGGATAATCAGCCCCAGCATTTT	CASSVGQDNQPQHF
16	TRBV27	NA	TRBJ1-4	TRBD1	TGTGCCAGCAGTTCTCAACAGGGGCCAACTAATGAAAAACTGTTTTTT	CASSSQQGPTNEKLFF
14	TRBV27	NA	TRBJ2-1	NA	TGTGCCAGCAGTTTATCTCTAACCTACAATGAGCAGTTCTTC	CASSLSLTYNEQFF
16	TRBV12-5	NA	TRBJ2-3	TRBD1	TGTGCTAGTGGTTTGGCCGGGACAGGGAGCACAGATACGCAGTATTTT	CASGLAGTGSTDTQYF
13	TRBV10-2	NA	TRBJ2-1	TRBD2	TGCGCCAGCAGCCACTCTAGCGGGGGTGAGCAGTTCTTC	CASSHSSGGEQFF
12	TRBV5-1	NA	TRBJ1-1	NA	TGCGCCAGCAGGGGCGGGGGCACTGAAGCTTTCTTT	CASRGGGTEAFF
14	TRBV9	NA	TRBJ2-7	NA	TGTGCCAGCAGCGCGCGGGACGGTAACTACGAGCAGTACTTC	CASSARDGNYEQYF
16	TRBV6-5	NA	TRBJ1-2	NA	TGTGCCAGCAGTTACTCCAGAGGGTCCTCTAACTATGGCTACACCTTC	CASSYSRGSSNYGYTF